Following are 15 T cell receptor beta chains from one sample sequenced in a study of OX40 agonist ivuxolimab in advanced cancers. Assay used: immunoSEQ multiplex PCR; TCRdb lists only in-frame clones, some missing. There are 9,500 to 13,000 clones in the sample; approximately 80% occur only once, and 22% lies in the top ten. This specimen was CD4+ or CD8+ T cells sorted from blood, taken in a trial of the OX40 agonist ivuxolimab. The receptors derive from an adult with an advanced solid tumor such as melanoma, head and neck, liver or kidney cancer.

The CDR3 here is CASSLVGGSSYNEQFF. The CDR3 nucleotides are TGTGCCAGCAGCTTGGTCGGGGGTAGCTCCTACAATGAGCAGTTCTTC. J is TRBJ2-1 and V is TRBV5-6; possibly TRBD2 for D (6 bases). V lost 0 bases, J lost 0 bases, and 10 bases lay in between. The CDR3 covers 16 residues. Germline CDR1 and CDR2: SGHDT and YYEEEE.

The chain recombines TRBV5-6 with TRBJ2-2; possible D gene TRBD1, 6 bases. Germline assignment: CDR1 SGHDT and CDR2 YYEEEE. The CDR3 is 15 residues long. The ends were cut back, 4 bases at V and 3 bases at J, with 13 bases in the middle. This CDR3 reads CASSQLDRYTGELFF. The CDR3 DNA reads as TGTGCCAGCAGCCAACTCGACAGGTACACCGGGGAGCTGTTTTTT.

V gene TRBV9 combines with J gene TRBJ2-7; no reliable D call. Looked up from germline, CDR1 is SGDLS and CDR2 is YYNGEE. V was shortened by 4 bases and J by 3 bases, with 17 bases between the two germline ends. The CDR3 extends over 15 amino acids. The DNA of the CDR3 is TGTGCCAGCAGCTCCCGGCAGAGTGGGAACTACGAGCAGTACTTC. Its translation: CASSSRQSGNYEQYF.

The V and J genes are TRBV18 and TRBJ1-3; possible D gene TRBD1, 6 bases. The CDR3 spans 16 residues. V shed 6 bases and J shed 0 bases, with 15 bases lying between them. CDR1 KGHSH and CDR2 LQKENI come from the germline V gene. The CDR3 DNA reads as TGTGCCAGCTCCCAGACAGGATCCTCCTCTGGAAACACCATATATTTT. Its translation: CASSQTGSSSGNTIYF.

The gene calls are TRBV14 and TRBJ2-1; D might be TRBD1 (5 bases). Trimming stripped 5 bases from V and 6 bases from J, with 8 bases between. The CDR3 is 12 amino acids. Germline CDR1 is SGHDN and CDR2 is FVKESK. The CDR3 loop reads CASSTQGNEQFF. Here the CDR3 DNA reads TGTGCCAGCAGCACCCAGGGCAATGAGCAGTTCTTC.

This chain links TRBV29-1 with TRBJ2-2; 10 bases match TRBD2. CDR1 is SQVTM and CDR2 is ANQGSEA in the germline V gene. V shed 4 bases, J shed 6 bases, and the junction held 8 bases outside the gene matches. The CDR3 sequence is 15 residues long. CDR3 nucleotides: TGCAGCGTTGTGAGAAGCGGGGGGGCGGCCGGGGAGCTGTTTTTT. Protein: CSVVRSGGAAGELFF.

CDR3 in amino acids: CSVEEIGRGGGYTF. In nucleotides, the CDR3 is TGCAGCGTTGAAGAGATAGGCAGGGGCGGTGGCTACACCTTC. The chain recombines TRBV29-1 with TRBJ1-2, with D possibly TRBD1 on 6 matching bases. The CDR3 is 14 amino acids. Trimming removed 0 bases from V and 7 bases from J, with 15 bases in between. Germline assignment: CDR1 SQVTM and CDR2 ANQGSEA.

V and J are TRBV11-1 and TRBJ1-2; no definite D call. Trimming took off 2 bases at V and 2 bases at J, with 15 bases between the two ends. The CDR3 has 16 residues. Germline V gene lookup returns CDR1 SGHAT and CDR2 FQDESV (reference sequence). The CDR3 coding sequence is TGTGCCAGCAGCTTACTCCACCGCGAAGGGAACTATGGCTACACCTTC. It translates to CASSLLHREGNYGYTF.

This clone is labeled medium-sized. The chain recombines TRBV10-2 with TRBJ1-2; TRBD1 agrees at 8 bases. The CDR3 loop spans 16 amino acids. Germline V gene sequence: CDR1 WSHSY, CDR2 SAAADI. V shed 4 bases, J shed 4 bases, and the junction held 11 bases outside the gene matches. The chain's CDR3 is CASSGGRDRPGYGYTF. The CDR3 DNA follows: TGCGCCAGCAGTGGAGGCCGGGACAGGCCTGGCTATGGCTACACCTTC.

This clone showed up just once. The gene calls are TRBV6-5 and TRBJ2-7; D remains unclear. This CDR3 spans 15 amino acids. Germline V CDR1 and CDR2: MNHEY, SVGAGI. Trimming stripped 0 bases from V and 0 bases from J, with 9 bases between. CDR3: CASSYSTASSYEQYF. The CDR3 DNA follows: TGTGCCAGCAGTTACTCAACGGCAAGCTCCTACGAGCAGTACTTC.

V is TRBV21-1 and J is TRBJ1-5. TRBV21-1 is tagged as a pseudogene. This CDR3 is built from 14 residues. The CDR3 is CASSKVLSGQPQHF. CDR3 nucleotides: TGTGCCAGCAGCAAAGTTCTGTCTGGGCAGCCCCAGCATTTT.

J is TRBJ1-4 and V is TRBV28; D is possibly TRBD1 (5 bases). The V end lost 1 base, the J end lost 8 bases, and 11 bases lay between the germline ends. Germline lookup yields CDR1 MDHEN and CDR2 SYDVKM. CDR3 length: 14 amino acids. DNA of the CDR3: TGTGCCAGCAGTTTATTAGGGGAGGGGGAAAAACTGTTTTTT. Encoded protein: CASSLLGEGEKLFF.

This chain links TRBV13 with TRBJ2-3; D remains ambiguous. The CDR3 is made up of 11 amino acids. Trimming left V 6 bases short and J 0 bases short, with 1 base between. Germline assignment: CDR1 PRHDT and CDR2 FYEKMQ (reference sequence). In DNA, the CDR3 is TGTGCCAGCAGTAGCACAGATACGCAGTATTTT. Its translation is CASSSTDTQYF.

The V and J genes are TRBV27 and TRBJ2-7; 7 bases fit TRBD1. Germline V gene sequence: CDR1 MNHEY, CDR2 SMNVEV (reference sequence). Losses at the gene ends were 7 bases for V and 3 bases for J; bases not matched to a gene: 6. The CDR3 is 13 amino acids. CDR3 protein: CASTWTGHYEQYF. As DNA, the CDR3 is TGTGCCAGCACTTGGACAGGCCACTACGAGCAGTACTTC.

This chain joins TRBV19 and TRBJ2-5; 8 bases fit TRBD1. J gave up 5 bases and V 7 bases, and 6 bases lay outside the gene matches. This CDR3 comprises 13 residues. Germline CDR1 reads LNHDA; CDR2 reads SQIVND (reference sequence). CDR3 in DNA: TGTGCCAGTAACTCGGACAGGGTTGAGACCCAGTACTTC. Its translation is CASNSDRVETQYF.